This paragraph covers one T cell receptor beta chain sequence. Its matching antigen is unknown. This sample was included in a study of cytomegalovirus exposure and HLA in healthy donors. Study overall: Approximately 190 million T cells yielded 100 million or so unique TCR beta sequences, as an earlier analysis found. The study placed around 80% of its 350 to 450 genotyped donors in the Caucasian-associated ancestry cluster.

60 Vbeta and 13 Jbeta primers were used in PCR. Assay used: immunoSEQ multiplex PCR; TCRdb lists only in-frame clones, some missing. Of under 130,000 clones in the sample, over 70% were seen once. Study-wide results and caveats: Fewer N-insertions (relative to the approximately 700-donor mean) were reportedly seen in an Asian-associated ancestry cluster in a later analysis.

The V end lost 7 bases, the J end lost 1 base, and 10 bases lay between the germline ends. This CDR3 contains 13 residues. The germline gives CDR1 SEHNR, CDR2 FQNEAQ (reference sequence). Sequencing used PBMCs. This sequence was found in a male donor in good health and CMV-seronegative. The chain couples TRBV7-9 to TRBJ1-2, with D uncertain. The CDR3 DNA follows: TGTGCCAGCACCCAGATCGTTAACTATGGCTACACCTTC. Translated, it gives CASTQIVNYGYTF.